Given below is one TCR beta chain in context. Original methodology: It was from reference gene primer amplification that nucleated cell counts were estimated. TCRdb keeps only in-frame clones here, not all; method: immunoSEQ multiplex PCR. D and trimming come from the DNA, and the V and J calls and clone size come from that table. The sample shows nearly 100,000 clones, roughly 83% of them seen only once. The data were taken from a study of blood T cell repertoires in COVID-19. For the study at large: Specimens from acute and convalescent COVID-19 originated in the United States, Italy and Spain. The analysed material was cDNA or gDNA that came from T cells, B-cell-depleted T cells, or PBMCs.

The clonotype originates from a woman in her sixties or seventies with acute or convalescent COVID-19. The sequencing sample was made of peripheral blood.

The CDR3 nucleotides read TGTGCCACAGCCGGGACAGGGGGCAATCAGCCCCAGCATTTT. It codes for CATAGTGGNQPQHF. The chain couples TRBV19 to TRBJ1-5; the match to TRBD1 covers 10 bases. The trim removed 10 bases at V and 2 bases at J, leaving 5 bases unmatched. The germline V gene has CDR1 LNHDA and CDR2 SQIVND (reference sequence). The CDR3 contains 14 residues.